What follows are 9 T cell receptor beta chains derived from one specimen sequenced in a study of radiotherapy plus CTLA-4 blockade in lung cancer. Method: immunoSEQ multiplex PCR; TCRdb's copy keeps in-frame clones and lacks some. This sample yields about 48,000 clones, of which 80% to 85% are seen a single time; approximately 3.4% belongs to the top ten. Sequences were derived from peripheral blood, sampled from a patient treated with radiotherapy plus ipilimumab. The source of these receptors is a human donor with non-small cell lung cancer who had stable disease on radiotherapy plus ipilimumab.

This clone was picked up a small number of times. The CDR3 spells CASSQDTSFTDTQYF. The CDR3 nucleotides are TGCGCCAGCAGCCAAGATACTAGTTTCACAGATACGCAGTATTTT. V gene TRBV4-1 combines with J gene TRBJ2-3; a possible D gene is TRBD2 (5 bases). Trimming took 0 bases from V and 2 from J, leaving 9 bases between them. The CDR3 loop spans 15 amino acids. The germline gives CDR1 MGHRA, CDR2 YSYEKL.

The chain joins TRBV6-6 to TRBJ2-3; a weak D match, TRBD2 (6 bases). Germline-derived CDR1 and CDR2 are MNHNY and SVGAGI (reference sequence). Trimming stripped 4 bases from V and 3 bases from J, with 11 bases between. The CDR3 length is 14 residues. The CDR3 nucleotides are TGTGCCAGCAGTTTCGGGGGATCGACAGATACGCAGTATTTT. Amino acids: CASSFGGSTDTQYF.

DNA for the CDR3: TGCAGTGCTAGCCCCTACTATGGCTACACCTTC. The encoded protein is CSASPYYGYTF. The chain couples TRBV20-1 to TRBJ1-2, with D uncertain. Germline lookup yields CDR1 DFQATT and CDR2 SNEGSKA (reference sequence). V shed 3 bases and J shed 3 bases, with 5 bases lying between them. This CDR3 is 11 amino acids long.

The chain carries TRBV2 and TRBJ1-5; 8 nucleotides align to TRBD1. This CDR3 spans 17 amino acids. CDR1 is SNHLY, CDR2 FYNNEI, per germline. V lost 6 bases to trimming and J lost 0 bases; unmatched junction nucleotides: 10. The CDR3, as DNA: TGTGCCAGCAGCCGACATCATGACAGGGGTAGCAATCAGCCCCAGCATTTT. Encoded protein: CASSRHHDRGSNQPQHF.

The chain employs TRBV9 and TRBJ2-7; 11 bases match TRBD2. CDR1 and CDR2 (germline): SGDLS, YYNGEE. V shed 4 bases and J 2 bases; nucleotides not matched to a gene: 5. The CDR3 is 15 residues long. The CDR3 loop reads CASSYGTSGPYEQYF. CDR3 sequence (DNA): TGTGCCAGCAGCTATGGGACTAGCGGACCCTACGAGCAGTACTTC. The full variable domain, in which reference TRBV9 and TRBJ2-7 provide the parts outside the CDR3, is DSGVTQTPKHLITATGQRVTLRCSPRSGDLSVYWYQQSLDQGLQFLIQYYNGEERAKGNILERFSAQQFPDLHSELNLSSLELGDSALYFCASSYGTSGPYEQYFGPGTRLTVT.

The rearrangement uses TRBV7-9 and TRBJ2-3; D unclear. Trimming took 5 bases from V and 3 from J, leaving 3 bases between them. The CDR3 is made up of 11 amino acids. Germline values: CDR1 SEHNR, CDR2 FQNEAQ (reference sequence). CDR3 amino acids: CASSHTDTQYF. DNA of the CDR3: TGTGCCAGCAGCCATACAGATACGCAGTATTTT.

V usage is TRBV5-1 and J usage is TRBJ2-7; 8 positions match TRBD1. This CDR3 is built from 15 residues. V shed 4 bases, J shed 4 bases, and the junction held 10 bases outside the gene matches. Germline V gene lookup returns CDR1 SGHRS and CDR2 YFSETQ. CDR3 residues: CASSTSTGEVYEQYF. In DNA, the CDR3 is TGCGCCAGCAGCACCTCGACAGGGGAGGTTTACGAGCAGTACTTC. The complete variable domain, with remaining parts taken from reference TRBV5-1 and TRBJ2-7, reads KAGVTQTPRYLIKTRGQQVTLSCSPISGHRSVSWYQQTPGQGLQFLFEYFSETQRNKGNFPGRFSGRQFSNSRSEMNVSTLELGDSALYLCASSTSTGEVYEQYFGPGTRLTVT.

The rearrangement joins TRBV7-2 to TRBJ2-5; TRBD2 matches 11 bases. CDR3 length: 16 residues. Per germline, CDR1 SGHTA and CDR2 FQGNSA. After removal of 1 base from V and 6 bases from J, the junction contained 7 bases not matched to a gene. The CDR3 protein is CASSLVGLAGGKTQYF. The CDR3 DNA follows: TGTGCCAGCAGCTTAGTAGGGCTAGCGGGAGGAAAGACCCAGTACTTC.

The rearrangement joins TRBV9 to TRBJ2-7; 8 nucleotides line up with TRBD2. The CDR3 covers 15 residues. Trimming took 4 bases from V and 5 from J; bases not matched to a gene: 11. The germline V gene has CDR1 SGDLS and CDR2 YYNGEE. The CDR3 sequence is CASSQRAGGLNEQYF. The CDR3 coding sequence is TGTGCCAGCAGCCAAAGGGCGGGAGGACTCAACGAGCAGTACTTC.